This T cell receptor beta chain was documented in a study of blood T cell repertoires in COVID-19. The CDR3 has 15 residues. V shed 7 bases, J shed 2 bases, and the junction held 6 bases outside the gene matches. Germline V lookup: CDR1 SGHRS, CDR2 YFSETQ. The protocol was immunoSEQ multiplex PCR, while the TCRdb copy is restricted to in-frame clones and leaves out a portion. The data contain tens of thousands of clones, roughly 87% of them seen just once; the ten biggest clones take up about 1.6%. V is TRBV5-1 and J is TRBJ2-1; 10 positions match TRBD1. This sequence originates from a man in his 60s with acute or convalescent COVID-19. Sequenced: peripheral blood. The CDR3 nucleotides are TGCGCCAGCTCAATGGGGACAGGGGCCTACAATGAGCAGTTCTTC. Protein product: CASSMGTGAYNEQFF.